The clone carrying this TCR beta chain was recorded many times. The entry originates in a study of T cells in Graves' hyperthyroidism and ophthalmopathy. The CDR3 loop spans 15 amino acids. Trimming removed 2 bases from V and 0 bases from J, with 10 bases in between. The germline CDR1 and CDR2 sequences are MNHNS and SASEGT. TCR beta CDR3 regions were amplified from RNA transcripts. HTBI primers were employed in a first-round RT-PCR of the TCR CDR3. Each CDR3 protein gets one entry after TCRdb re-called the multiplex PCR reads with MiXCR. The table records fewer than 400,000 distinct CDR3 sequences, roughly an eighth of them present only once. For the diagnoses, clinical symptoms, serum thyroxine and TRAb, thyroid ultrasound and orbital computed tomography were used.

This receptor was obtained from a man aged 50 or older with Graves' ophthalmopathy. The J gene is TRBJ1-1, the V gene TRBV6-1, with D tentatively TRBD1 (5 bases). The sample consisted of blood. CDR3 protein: CASSEIGGLNTEAFF. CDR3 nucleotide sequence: TGTGCCAGCAGTGAAATTGGGGGTCTGAACACTGAAGCTTTCTTT.